This is a list of T cell receptor beta chains from one sample in a study of Ad26.COV2.S vaccination and SARS-CoV-2 variants. The method was immunoSEQ multiplex PCR; TCRdb's version includes in-frame clones alone and lacks a portion of them. The sample records some 320,000 clones, 70% to 90% being singletons. The input for sequencing was peripheral blood, taken in a trial of Ad26.COV2.S vaccine versus placebo. These receptors all come from a person between 18 and 60 years old who received the Ad26.COV2.S COVID-19 vaccine or a placebo. The conserved cysteine and the conserved F or W are not part of the CDR3 here. D genes are given only for firm matches. Only some rows state a clone size, as once, few, many or a class for expanded clones.

d_gene	v_gene	j_gene	abundance	CDR3aa
-	TRBV5-1	TRBJ1-1	-	ASSLQENTEAF
TRBD1	TRBV29-1	TRBJ1-4	-	SVDSGTANEKLF
-	TRBV11-1	TRBJ1-1	-	ASSPRGAWNTEAF
TRBD1	TRBV5-1	TRBJ1-2	-	ASSLDRGGYGYT
-	TRBV7-9	TRBJ1-1	-	ASSFLRRQEEAF
-	TRBV21-1	TRBJ1-5	-	ASLPVLGVIQPQH
-	TRBV9	TRBJ1-1	once	ASSVSPLISPTGMNTEAF
-	TRBV3-1/TRBV3-2	TRBJ2-1	few	ASTRRGSGDNEQF
-	TRBV6-4	TRBJ1-1	once	ASSDSNHRGHPNTEAF
-	TRBV11-2	TRBJ1-5	once	ASSLGDPWGHSNQPQH
TRBD1	TRBV23-1	TRBJ2-5	-	ASRNLILGQGHSETQY
-	TRBV5-1	TRBJ2-5	-	ASSLVGQGETQY
-	TRBV7-6	TRBJ1-3	-	ASSLATGNTIY
-	TRBV18	TRBJ1-1	few	ASSPPSVRRGTEAF
TRBD1	TRBV2	TRBJ1-2	few	ASGQGYGYT
-	TRBV15	TRBJ2-3	once	ATSSRTASTDTQY
TRBD1	TRBV28	TRBJ2-7	-	ASSYRTGTESYEQY
TRBD1	TRBV7-8	TRBJ1-1	-	ASSLGTGARNTEAF
TRBD1	TRBV4-1	TRBJ1-1	-	ASSLSGQENTEAF
-	TRBV11-1	TRBJ2-7	-	ASSLQGYEQY
-	TRBV15	TRBJ1-1	-	ATSRSVNTEAF
-	TRBV5-1	TRBJ1-5	-	ASSLEGSQPQH
-	TRBV5-1	TRBJ2-7	once	ASSSSSYEQY
TRBD1	TRBV2	TRBJ1-2	once	ASSSSGTVGYT
-	TRBV18	TRBJ2-7	-	ASSPIRGDHEQY
TRBD1	TRBV28	TRBJ1-6	few	ASSDRAVGSPLH
-	TRBV6-5	TRBJ2-4	-	ASSREGGGNIQY
-	TRBV6-5	TRBJ1-2	-	ASSLGREGGYT
-	TRBV15	TRBJ1-5	-	ATRAGSNQPQH
TRBD1	TRBV28	TRBJ2-1	-	ASRNSGTDNEQF
TRBD1	TRBV5-1	TRBJ2-3	-	ASDRDGTDTQY
TRBD1	TRBV6-5	TRBJ1-1	-	ASKITGVNTEAF
TRBD2	TRBV10-3	TRBJ2-3	-	AISDGASGGSSTDTQY
-	TRBV10-3	TRBJ1-2	-	AISAQGDNYGYT
-	TRBV6-5	TRBJ1-6	-	ASSFNQGAYQPLH
-	TRBV14	TRBJ2-1	-	ASSFLDEQF
-	TRBV28	TRBJ2-3	-	ASSVGASTDTQY
-	TRBV6-5	TRBJ1-1	-	ASSQGPEAF
-	TRBV6-1	TRBJ2-1	-	ASSEAQGPLSRF
TRBD1	TRBV6-5	TRBJ1-6	-	ASERGQGRYSPLH
-	TRBV6-5	TRBJ1-1	-	ASRKRENTEAF
-	TRBV15	TRBJ1-6	once	ATSRDPNSPLH
TRBD2	TRBV7-3	TRBJ2-1	-	ASSLTSGGLLYNEQF
TRBD2	TRBV10-1	TRBJ2-1	-	ASSESGGADEQF
-	TRBV10-1	TRBJ2-3	-	ASSDLTGLYTDTQY
-	TRBV6-1	TRBJ1-5	-	ASSDRTPNQPQH
-	TRBV3-1/TRBV3-2	TRBJ2-7	-	ASSQVLGKKY
-	TRBV18	TRBJ2-5	-	ASSPGETQY